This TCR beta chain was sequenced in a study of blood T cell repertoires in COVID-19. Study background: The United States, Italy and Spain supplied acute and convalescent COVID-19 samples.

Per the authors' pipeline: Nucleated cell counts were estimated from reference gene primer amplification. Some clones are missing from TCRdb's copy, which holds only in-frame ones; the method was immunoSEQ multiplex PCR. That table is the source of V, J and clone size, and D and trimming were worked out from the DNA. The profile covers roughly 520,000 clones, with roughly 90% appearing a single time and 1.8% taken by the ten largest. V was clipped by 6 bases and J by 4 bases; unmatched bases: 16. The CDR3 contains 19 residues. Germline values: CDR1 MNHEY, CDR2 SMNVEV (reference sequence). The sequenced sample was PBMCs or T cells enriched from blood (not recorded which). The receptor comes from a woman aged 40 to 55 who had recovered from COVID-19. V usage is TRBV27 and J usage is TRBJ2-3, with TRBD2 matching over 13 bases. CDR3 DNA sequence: TGTGCCAGCAGATCACGCACCTCGGGACTAGCGGGAAATCCAGATACGCAGTATTTT. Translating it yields CASRSRTSGLAGNPDTQYF.